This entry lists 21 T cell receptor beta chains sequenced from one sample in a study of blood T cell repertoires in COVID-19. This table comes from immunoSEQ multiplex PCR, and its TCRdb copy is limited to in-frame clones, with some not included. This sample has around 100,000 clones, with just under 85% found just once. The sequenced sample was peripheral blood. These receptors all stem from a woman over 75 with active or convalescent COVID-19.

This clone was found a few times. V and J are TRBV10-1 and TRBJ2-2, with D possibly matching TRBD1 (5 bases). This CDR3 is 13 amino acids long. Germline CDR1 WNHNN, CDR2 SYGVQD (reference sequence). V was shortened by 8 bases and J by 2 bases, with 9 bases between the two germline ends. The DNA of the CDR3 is TGCGCCAGCGCCAGGGAAAACACCGGGGAGCTGTTTTTT. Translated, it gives CASARENTGELFF.

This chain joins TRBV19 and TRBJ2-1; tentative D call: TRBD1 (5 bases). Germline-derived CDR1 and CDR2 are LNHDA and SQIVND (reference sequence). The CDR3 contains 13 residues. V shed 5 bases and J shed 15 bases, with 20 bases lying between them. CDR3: CASSQTPQGSRFF. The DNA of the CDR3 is TGTGCCAGTAGTCAAACCCCGCAGGGAAGTCGGTTCTTC.

The CDR3 sequence: CASSLYGGGQSYGYTF. As DNA, the CDR3 is TGTGCCAGCAGTTTATACGGAGGGGGACAGTCTTATGGCTACACCTTC. The chain couples TRBV27 to TRBJ1-2, with 7 bases matching TRBD1. The CDR3 covers 16 residues. The junction had 10 bases not matched to a gene; V was cut back by 1 base and J by 5 bases. Germline V gene sequence: CDR1 MNHEY, CDR2 SMNVEV (reference sequence).

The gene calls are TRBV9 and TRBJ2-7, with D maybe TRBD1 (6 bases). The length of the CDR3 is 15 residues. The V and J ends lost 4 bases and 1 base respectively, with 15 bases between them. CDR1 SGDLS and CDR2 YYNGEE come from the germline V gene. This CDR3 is CASSPLGTPSYEQYF. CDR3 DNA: TGTGCCAGCAGCCCTCTTGGGACACCTTCCTACGAGCAGTACTTC. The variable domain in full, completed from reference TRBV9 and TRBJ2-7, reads DSGVTQTPKHLITATGQRVTLRCSPRSGDLSVYWYQQSLDQGLQFLIQYYNGEERAKGNILERFSAQQFPDLHSELNLSSLELGDSALYFCASSPLGTPSYEQYFGPGTRLTVT.

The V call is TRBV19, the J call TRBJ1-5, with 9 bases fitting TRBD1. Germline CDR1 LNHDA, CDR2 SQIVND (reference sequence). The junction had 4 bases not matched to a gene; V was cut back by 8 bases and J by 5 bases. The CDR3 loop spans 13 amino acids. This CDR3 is CASGRTGDQPQHF. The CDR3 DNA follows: TGTGCCAGTGGCCGGACAGGGGATCAGCCCCAGCATTTT.

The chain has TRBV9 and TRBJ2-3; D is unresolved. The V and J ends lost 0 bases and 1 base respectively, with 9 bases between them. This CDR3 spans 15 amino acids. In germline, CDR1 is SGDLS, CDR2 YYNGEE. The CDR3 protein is CASSVVGMGTDTQYF. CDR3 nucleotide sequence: TGTGCCAGCAGCGTAGTGGGCATGGGCACAGATACGCAGTATTTT. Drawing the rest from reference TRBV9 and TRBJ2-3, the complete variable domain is DSGVTQTPKHLITATGQRVTLRCSPRSGDLSVYWYQQSLDQGLQFLIQYYNGEERAKGNILERFSAQQFPDLHSELNLSSLELGDSALYFCASSVVGMGTDTQYFGPGTRLTVL.

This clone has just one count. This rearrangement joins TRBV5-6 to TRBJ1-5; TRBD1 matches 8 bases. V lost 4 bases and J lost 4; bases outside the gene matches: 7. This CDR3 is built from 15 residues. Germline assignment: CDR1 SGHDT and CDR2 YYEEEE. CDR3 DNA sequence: TGTGCCAGCAGCCTCGGGGACAGGACGAATCAGCCCCAGCATTTT. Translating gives CASSLGDRTNQPQHF.

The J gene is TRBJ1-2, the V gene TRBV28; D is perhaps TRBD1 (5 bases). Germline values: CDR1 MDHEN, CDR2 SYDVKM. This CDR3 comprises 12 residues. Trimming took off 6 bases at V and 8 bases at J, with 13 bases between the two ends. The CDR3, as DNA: TGTGCCAGCAGCTCCGGGACTGAAGGCTACACCTTC. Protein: CASSSGTEGYTF.

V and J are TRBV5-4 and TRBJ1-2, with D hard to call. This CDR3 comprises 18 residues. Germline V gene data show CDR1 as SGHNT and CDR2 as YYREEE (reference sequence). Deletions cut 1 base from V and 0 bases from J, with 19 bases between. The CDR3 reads CASSLKFGGADANYGYTF. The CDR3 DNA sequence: TGTGCCAGCAGCTTGAAATTTGGCGGCGCGGATGCTAACTATGGCTACACCTTC.

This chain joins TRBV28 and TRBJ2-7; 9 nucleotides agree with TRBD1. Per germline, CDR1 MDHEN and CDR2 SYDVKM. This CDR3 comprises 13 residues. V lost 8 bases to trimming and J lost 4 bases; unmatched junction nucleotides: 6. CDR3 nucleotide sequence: TGTGCCAGCGTCGGGACAGGGAAATACGAGCAGTACTTC. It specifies CASVGTGKYEQYF.

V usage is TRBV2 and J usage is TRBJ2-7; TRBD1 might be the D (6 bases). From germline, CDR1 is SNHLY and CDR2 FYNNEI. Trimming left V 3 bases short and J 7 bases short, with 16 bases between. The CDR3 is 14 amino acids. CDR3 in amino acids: CASSDVAGVGEQYF. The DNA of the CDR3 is TGTGCCAGCAGTGATGTAGCAGGGGTCGGAGAGCAGTACTTC.

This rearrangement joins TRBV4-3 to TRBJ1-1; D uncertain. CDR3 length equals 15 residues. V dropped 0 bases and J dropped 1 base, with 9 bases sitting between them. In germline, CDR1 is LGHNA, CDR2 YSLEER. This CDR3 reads CASSQDSGRNTEAFF. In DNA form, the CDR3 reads TGCGCCAGCAGCCAAGATAGTGGGCGGAACACTGAAGCTTTCTTT.

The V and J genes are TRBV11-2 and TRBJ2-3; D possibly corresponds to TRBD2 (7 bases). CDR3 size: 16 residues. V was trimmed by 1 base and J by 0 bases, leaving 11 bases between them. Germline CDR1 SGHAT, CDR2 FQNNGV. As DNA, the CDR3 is TGTGCCAGCAGCTTAGCAGGGAGGGGGAGCACAGATACGCAGTATTTT. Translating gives CASSLAGRGSTDTQYF.

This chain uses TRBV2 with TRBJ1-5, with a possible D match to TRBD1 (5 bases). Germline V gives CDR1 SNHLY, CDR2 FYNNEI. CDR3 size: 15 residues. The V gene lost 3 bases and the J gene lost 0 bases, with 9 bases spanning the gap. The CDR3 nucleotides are TGTGCCAGCAGTGATTCAGGGAATAGCAATCAGCCCCAGCATTTT. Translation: CASSDSGNSNQPQHF.

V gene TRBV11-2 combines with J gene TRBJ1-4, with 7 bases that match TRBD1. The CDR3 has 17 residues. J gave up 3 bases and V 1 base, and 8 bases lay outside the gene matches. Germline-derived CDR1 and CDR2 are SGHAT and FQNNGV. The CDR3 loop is CASSLGWQGGSNEKLFF. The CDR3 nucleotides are TGTGCCAGCAGCTTAGGGTGGCAGGGGGGATCTAATGAAAAACTGTTTTTT.

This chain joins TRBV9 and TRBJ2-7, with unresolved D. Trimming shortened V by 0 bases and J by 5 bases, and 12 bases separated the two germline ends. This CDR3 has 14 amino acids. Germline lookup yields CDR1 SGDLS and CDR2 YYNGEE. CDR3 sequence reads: CASSVEAGVHEQYF. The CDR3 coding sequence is TGTGCCAGCAGCGTAGAGGCAGGCGTCCACGAGCAGTACTTC.

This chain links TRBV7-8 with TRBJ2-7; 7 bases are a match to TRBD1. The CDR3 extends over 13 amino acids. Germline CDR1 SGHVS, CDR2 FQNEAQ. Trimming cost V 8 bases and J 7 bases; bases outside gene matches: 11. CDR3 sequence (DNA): TGTGCCAGCCGACGCACCGGGACAGCTGAGCAGTACTTC. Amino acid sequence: CASRRTGTAEQYF.

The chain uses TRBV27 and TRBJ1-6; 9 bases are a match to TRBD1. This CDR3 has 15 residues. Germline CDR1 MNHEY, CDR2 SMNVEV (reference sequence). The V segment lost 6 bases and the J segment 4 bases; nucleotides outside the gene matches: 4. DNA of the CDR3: TGTGCCAGCAGAGAGGACAGGGGATATAATTCACCCCTCCACTTT. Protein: CASREDRGYNSPLHF.

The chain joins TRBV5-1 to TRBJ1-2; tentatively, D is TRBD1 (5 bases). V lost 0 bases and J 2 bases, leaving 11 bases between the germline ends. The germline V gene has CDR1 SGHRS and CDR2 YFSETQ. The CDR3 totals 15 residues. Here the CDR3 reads CASSLEGFSNYGYTF. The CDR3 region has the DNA TGCGCCAGCAGCTTGGAGGGGTTCTCAAACTATGGCTACACCTTC.

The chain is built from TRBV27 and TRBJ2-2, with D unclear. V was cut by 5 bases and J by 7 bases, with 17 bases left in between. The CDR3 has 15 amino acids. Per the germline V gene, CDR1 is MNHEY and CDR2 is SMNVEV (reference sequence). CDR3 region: CASSQFSPLGGELFF. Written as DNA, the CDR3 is TGTGCCAGCAGTCAGTTTAGCCCCCTGGGCGGGGAGCTGTTTTTT.

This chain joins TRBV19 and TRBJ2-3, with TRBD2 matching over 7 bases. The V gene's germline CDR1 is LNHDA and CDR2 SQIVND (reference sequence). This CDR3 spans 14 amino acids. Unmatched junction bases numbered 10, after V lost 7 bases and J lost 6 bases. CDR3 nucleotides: TGTGCCAGTAATACAGCGGGAAGGGAGGATACGCAGTATTTT. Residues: CASNTAGREDTQYF.